This T cell receptor (beta chain) was found in a study of cytomegalovirus exposure and HLA in healthy donors. This clone was counted between two and nine times. The PCR employed 60 Vbeta primers together with 13 Jbeta primers. The repertoire was sequenced with immunoSEQ multiplex PCR; TCRdb's copy has only in-frame clones and lacks some. The data hold under 150,000 clones, with 80% observed a single time. Trimming took off 1 base at V and 5 bases at J, with 8 bases between the two ends. Germline V CDR1 and CDR2: MNHNS, SASEGT. This CDR3 spans 14 amino acids. This chain links TRBV6-1 with TRBJ1-4; TRBD1 is a possible D gene (6 bases). This receptor was obtained from a man aged 25-40 years in good health and CMV-seronegative. Material: PBMCs. The CDR3 nucleotides read TGTGCCAGCAGTGAAGACCAGGGGAATGAAAAACTGTTTTTT. Its translation is CASSEDQGNEKLFF.